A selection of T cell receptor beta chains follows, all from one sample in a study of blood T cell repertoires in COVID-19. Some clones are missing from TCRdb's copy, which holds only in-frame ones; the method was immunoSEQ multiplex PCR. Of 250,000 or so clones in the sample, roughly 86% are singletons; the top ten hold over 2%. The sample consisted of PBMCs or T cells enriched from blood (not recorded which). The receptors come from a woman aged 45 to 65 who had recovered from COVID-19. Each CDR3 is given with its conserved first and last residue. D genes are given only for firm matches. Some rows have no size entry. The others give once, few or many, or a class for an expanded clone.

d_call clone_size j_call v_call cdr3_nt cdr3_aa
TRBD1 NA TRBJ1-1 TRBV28 TGTGCCAGCAGTTTCTCACGGTCGACAGGGAAGCCCACTGAAGCTTTCTTT CASSFSRSTGKPTEAFF
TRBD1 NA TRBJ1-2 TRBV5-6 TGTGCCAGCAGCTTGGCCGGACAGGACGGCTACACCTTC CASSLAGQDGYTF
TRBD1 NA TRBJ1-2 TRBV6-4 TGTGCCAGCAGACGGGACAGGGGGCACTATGGCTACACCTTC CASRRDRGHYGYTF
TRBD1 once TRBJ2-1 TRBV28 TGTGCCAGCACCAAAAGGGGTCTAGGCAGGGGGCGAATCAATGAGCAGTTCTTC CASTKRGLGRGRINEQFF
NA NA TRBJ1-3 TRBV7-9 TGTGCCAGCAGCTCACCACCTACGACCATATATTTT CASSSPPTTIYF
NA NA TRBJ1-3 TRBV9 TGTGCCAGCAGGGGCCCTGGCGGAAACACCATATATTTT CASRGPGGNTIYF
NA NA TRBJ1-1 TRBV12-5 TGTGCTAGTTCACATCAGAACACTGAAGCTTTCTTT CASSHQNTEAFF
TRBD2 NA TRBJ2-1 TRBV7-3 TGTGCCAGCAGCTCCGCCCCCGGGACTATCCTGAATGAGCAGTTCTTC CASSSAPGTILNEQFF
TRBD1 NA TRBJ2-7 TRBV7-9 TGTGCCAGCAGCTCGCCACGGACAGGGCCTTCTCCGTTGTTC CASSSPRTGPSPLF
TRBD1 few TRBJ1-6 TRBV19 TGTGCCAGTAGTACCACCGGGACAGGGTATTCACCCCTCCACTTT CASSTTGTGYSPLHF
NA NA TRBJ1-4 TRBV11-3 TGTGCCAGCAGCCTTGCGACAACTAATGAAAAACTGTTTTTT CASSLATTNEKLFF
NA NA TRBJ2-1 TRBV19 TGTGCCAGTACCCGGGACAATTTGGTTAATGAGCAGTTCTTC CASTRDNLVNEQFF
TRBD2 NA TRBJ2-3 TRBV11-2 TGTGCCAGCAGCATGCTAGCGGGGGGGGTCACAGATACGCAGTATTTT CASSMLAGGVTDTQYF
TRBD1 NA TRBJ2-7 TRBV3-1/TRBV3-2 TGTGCCAGCAGCCGACAGGGAGTCCTCGAGCAGTACTTC CASSRQGVLEQYF
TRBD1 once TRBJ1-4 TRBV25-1 TGTGCCAGCAGTGAATCCGGGACAGGAAATGAAAAACTGTTTTTT CASSESGTGNEKLFF
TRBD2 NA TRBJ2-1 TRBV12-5 TGTGCTAGTGGTTTGTTCCTGAGCGGGATTGACAATGAGCAGTTCTTC CASGLFLSGIDNEQFF
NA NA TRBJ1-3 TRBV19 TGTGCCAGTAGTATGCGATCCGCTGGAAACACCATATATTTT CASSMRSAGNTIYF
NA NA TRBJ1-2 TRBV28 TGTGCCAGCAGTCCGGGGAAATTGGATGGCTACACCTTC CASSPGKLDGYTF
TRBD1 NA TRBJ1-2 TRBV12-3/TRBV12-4 TGTGCCAGCAGCCAGACAGGGGTTGTTGGCTACACCTTC CASSQTGVVGYTF
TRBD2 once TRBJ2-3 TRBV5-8 TGTGCCAGCAGCTTGGAAGCGGGGACGGTAGATACGCAGTATTTT CASSLEAGTVDTQYF
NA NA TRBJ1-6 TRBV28 TGTGCCAGCAGTTTCTGGGAGTCTAATTCACCCCTCCACTTT CASSFWESNSPLHF
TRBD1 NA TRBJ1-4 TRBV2 TGTGCCAGCACCTTCGACAGGGCAGGTGAAAAACTGTTTTTT CASTFDRAGEKLFF
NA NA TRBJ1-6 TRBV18 TGTGCCAGCTCACCAAATTTGGCAGGGGAAGGATCACCCCTCCACTTT CASSPNLAGEGSPLHF
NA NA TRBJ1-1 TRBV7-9 TGTGCCAGCAGCATAGGGCCTCAGCGGAACACTGAAGCTTTCTTT CASSIGPQRNTEAFF
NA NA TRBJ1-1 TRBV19 TGTGCCAGTAGTATAGAGGGGGGTGAAGCTTTCTTT CASSIEGGEAFF
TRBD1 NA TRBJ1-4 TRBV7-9 TGTGCCAGCAGCTACCGACAGGGGGGTTGGGTTAATGAAAAACTGTTTTTT CASSYRQGGWVNEKLFF
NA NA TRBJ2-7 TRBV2 TGTGCCAGCAGGACGACTATAGGAGCCTACGAGCAGTACTTC CASRTTIGAYEQYF
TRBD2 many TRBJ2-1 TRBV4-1 TGCGCCAGCAGCCTTATACCAGTAGCGGGAGGTGGGGTCAATGAGCAGTTCTTC CASSLIPVAGGGVNEQFF
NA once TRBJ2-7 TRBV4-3 TGCGCCAGCAGCCTGGGTTTAGGGAGCTCCTACGAGCAGTACTTC CASSLGLGSSYEQYF